Shown below are 3 T cell receptor beta chains from a single sample sequenced in a study of technical replicates of blood from a handful of donors. Generated by immunoSEQ multiplex PCR, the TCRdb table keeps only in-frame clones and is missing some. The sample has 80,000 or so clones; around 95% are singletons. The sample consisted of T cells isolated from PBMCs. These TCRs come from a human donor in good health.

This clone was detected once. The chain links TRBV28 to TRBJ2-3, with D perhaps matching TRBD2 (6 bases). Trimming left V 11 bases short and J 1 base short, with 13 bases between. Germline-derived CDR1 and CDR2 are MDHEN and SYDVKM. The CDR3 is 13 residues long. In nucleotides, the CDR3 is TGTGCCTGTGGGGGGATAGGCACAGATACGCAGTATTTT. Translation gives CACGGIGTDTQYF.

The chain has TRBV30 and TRBJ2-1; 7 bases match TRBD2. Germline loops: CDR1 GTSNPN, CDR2 SVGIG (reference sequence). This CDR3 contains 14 residues. The V gene end was trimmed by 3 bases and the J gene end by 4 bases; junction bases not matched to a gene: 6. Here the CDR3 reads CAWRWEGLYNEQFF. The CDR3 region has the DNA TGTGCCTGGAGATGGGAGGGACTTTACAATGAGCAGTTCTTC.

The chain combines TRBV7-2 with TRBJ2-1; 9 bases agree with TRBD2. This CDR3 spans 16 amino acids. Germline assignment: CDR1 SGHTA and CDR2 FQGNSA. The V gene end was trimmed by 0 bases and the J gene end by 9 bases; junction bases not matched to a gene: 9. This CDR3 reads CASSLAGLAGTSEQFF. DNA of the CDR3: TGTGCCAGCAGCTTAGCGGGGCTAGCGGGAACTTCTGAGCAGTTCTTC.